This TCR beta chain came from a study of Tregs in tolerant kidney transplant recipients. Concerning this clone: What it recognizes is unknown.

The study, taken as a whole, reports: Tregs expanded with activated donor B cells seemed most donor-specific.

Clones were read by immunoSEQ multiplex PCR, and TCRdb kept only the in-frame ones, dropping some. The sample holds 90,000 or so clones, around nine tenths seen once. The sample consisted of CD8+ T cells from blood. The clonotype comes from a human donor in good health.

CDR3 nucleotides: TGTGCCAGCAGTTTAAGTATGGAGTACCAAGAGACCCAGTACTTC. It encodes CASSLSMEYQETQYF. The chain uses TRBV27 and TRBJ2-5; D is unclear. V lost 2 bases, J lost 0 bases, and 10 bases lay in between. CDR1 and CDR2 from the germline V gene are MNHEY and SMNVEV (reference sequence). The CDR3 consists of 15 residues.